This entry lists 30 T cell receptor beta chains sequenced from one sample in a study of blood T cell repertoires in COVID-19. The data were produced by immunoSEQ multiplex PCR, yet TCRdb's version contains in-frame clones alone and is incomplete. The sample includes some 70,000 clones, around 80% of them seen just once. The sequencing input was peripheral blood. All receptors come from a man between 50 and 59 years old with COVID-19, enrolled during active disease.

This sequence joins TRBV19 and TRBJ1-6; D gene uncertain. With 11 bases removed from V and 7 bases from J, the gap between germline ends came to 21 bases. The CDR3 totals 15 residues. Germline V gene data show CDR1 as LNHDA and CDR2 as SQIVND (reference sequence). This CDR3 is CASRSSLTLNSPLHF. The CDR3 bases are TGTGCCTCCAGGTCGAGTCTGACATTAAATTCACCCCTCCACTTT.

The V and J genes are TRBV28 and TRBJ2-5; TRBD1 matches 12 bases. Germline V gene lookup returns CDR1 MDHEN and CDR2 SYDVKM. Unmatched junction bases numbered 5, after V lost 6 bases and J lost 3 bases. The CDR3 sequence is 15 residues long. The CDR3 region is CASSGGQGAEETQYF. The CDR3 nucleotides read TGTGCCAGCAGCGGGGGACAGGGGGCCGAAGAGACCCAGTACTTC.

The chain carries TRBV9 and TRBJ1-4, with a tentative D call TRBD1 (6 bases). V lost 3 bases and J lost 4, with 13 bases in between. Germline V CDR1 and CDR2: SGDLS, YYNGEE. This CDR3 has 15 residues. DNA of the CDR3: TGTGCCAGCAGCGGCAGAACAGGGAATAATGAAAAACTGTTTTTT. Translation: CASSGRTGNNEKLFF.

This chain links TRBV2 with TRBJ2-1, with 9 bases lining up with TRBD2. This CDR3 region has 15 residues. V was pared by 5 bases and J by 4 bases, with 6 bases of the junction left unmatched. Germline CDR1 SNHLY, CDR2 FYNNEI. DNA of the CDR3: TGTGCCAGCAGTCTCGCCCTAGCGGGATACAATGAGCAGTTCTTC. This sequence encodes CASSLALAGYNEQFF.

V usage is TRBV30 and J usage is TRBJ1-1; D is unclear. The CDR3 runs 12 residues. Deletions cut 1 base from V and 10 bases from J, with 13 bases between. Germline values: CDR1 GTSNPN, CDR2 SVGIG (reference sequence). The CDR3 reads CAWSDTAERAFF. In DNA form, the CDR3 reads TGTGCCTGGAGTGATACAGCTGAAAGAGCTTTCTTT.

The CDR3 region is CASSIGTAYEQYF. The CDR3 region has the DNA TGTGCCAGCAGTATTGGGACAGCCTACGAGCAGTACTTC. The chain recombines TRBV6-5 with TRBJ2-7; TRBD1 matches 7 bases. J gave up 2 bases and V 5 bases, and 3 bases lay outside the gene matches. This CDR3 has 13 amino acids. The germline gives CDR1 MNHEY, CDR2 SVGAGI.

The V gene is TRBV12-5, the J gene TRBJ2-5; 8 nucleotides line up with TRBD1. The CDR3 length is 17 residues. Germline lookup yields CDR1 LGHNT and CDR2 FRNRAP. The J segment lost 2 bases and the V segment lost 6 bases, leaving 14 bases of the junction unmatched. The CDR3 DNA is TGTGCTAGTGGACTACTACCAGGGGGCGGAGGTCAAGAGACCCAGTACTTC. Amino acids: CASGLLPGGGGQETQYF.

The CDR3 reads CASSLAGPPDYLNEQFF. Here the CDR3 DNA reads TGCGCCAGCAGCTTGGCCGGCCCGCCTGACTACTTGAATGAGCAGTTCTTC. The chain joins TRBV5-1 to TRBJ2-1; possibly TRBD2 for D (5 bases). The germline gives CDR1 SGHRS, CDR2 YFSETQ. The CDR3 spans 17 residues. The germline V and J ends were trimmed by 0 bases and 7 bases, with 20 bases remaining between them.

V and J are TRBV23-1 and TRBJ2-1; 8 bases align to TRBD2. TRBV23-1 is identified as an open reading frame with a role that is uncertain. CDR3 length: 15 residues. V lost 5 bases and J lost 4; bases outside the gene matches: 7. The chain's CDR3 is CASSYTSGGYNEQFF. The DNA of the CDR3 is TGCGCCAGCAGTTACACTAGCGGCGGATACAATGAGCAGTTCTTC.

This clone was counted a single time. This sequence joins TRBV28 and TRBJ2-7, with a weak D call TRBD1 (6 bases). The CDR3 spans 16 residues. Per the germline V gene, CDR1 is MDHEN and CDR2 is SYDVKM. Trimming left V 6 bases short and J 6 bases short, with 24 bases between. In DNA, the CDR3 is TGTGCCAGCAGCCCCTCCGGGACACCACGCTCCAGCGAGCAGTACTTC. Translating it yields CASSPSGTPRSSEQYF.

This chain links TRBV28 with TRBJ1-1; possibly TRBD1 for D (6 bases). V lost 1 base and J 11 bases, leaving 17 bases between the germline ends. The CDR3 runs to 14 residues. In germline, CDR1 is MDHEN, CDR2 SYDVKM. The CDR3 nucleotides are TGTGCCAGCAGTTTATACAGGGCGGCCGGCGGGGCTTTCTTT. Its protein is CASSLYRAAGGAFF. Together with reference TRBV28 and TRBJ1-1, the CDR3 gives the full variable domain: DVKVTQSSRYLVKRTGEKVFLECVQDMDHENMFWYRQDPGLGLRLIYFSYDVKMKEKGDIPEGYSVSREKKERFSLILESASTNQTSMYLCASSLYRAAGGAFFGQGTRLTVV.

This clone showed up many times. CDR3 sequence: CASSDSQRGEQFF. CDR3 coding DNA: TGTGCCAGCAGTGATAGTCAGCGCGGTGAGCAGTTCTTC. This chain uses TRBV6-4 with TRBJ2-1; D gene uncertain. CDR1 is MRHNA, CDR2 SNTAGT, per germline. The CDR3 spans 13 residues. Trimming stripped 3 bases from V and 9 bases from J, with 12 bases between.

This chain connects TRBV9 to TRBJ2-1; TRBD2 aligns across 7 bases. The CDR3 totals 14 residues. Unmatched junction bases numbered 6, after V lost 0 bases and J lost 9 bases. The germline gives CDR1 SGDLS, CDR2 YYNGEE. The CDR3 DNA is TGTGCCAGCAGCGTAGCGGGAGGAGAAGGTGAGCAGTTCTTC. This sequence encodes CASSVAGGEGEQFF.

This clone was recorded only once. The V call is TRBV5-1, the J call TRBJ2-7; 14 nucleotides align to TRBD2. Trimming took 4 bases from V and 1 from J; bases not matched to a gene: 13. CDR3 size: 19 residues. Germline assignment: CDR1 SGHRS and CDR2 YFSETQ. DNA of the CDR3: TGCGCCAGCAGCAGATTACCGGGACTAGCGGGAGAGGTATCCTACGAGCAGTACTTC. Its translation is CASSRLPGLAGEVSYEQYF.

J is TRBJ2-2 and V is TRBV6-5; tentative D call: TRBD1 (5 bases). The CDR3 totals 13 residues. Germline CDR1 reads MNHEY; CDR2 reads SVGAGI. V was pared by 9 bases and J by 6 bases, with 14 bases between. The chain's CDR3 is CASRRGLSGELFF. In DNA form, the CDR3 reads TGTGCCAGTCGTAGGGGTTTGTCCGGGGAGCTGTTTTTT.

The genes are TRBV10-3 and TRBJ1-2, with TRBD1 as a possible D gene (6 bases). The CDR3 runs to 15 residues. Per the germline V gene, CDR1 is ENHRY and CDR2 is SYGVKD. Deletions cut 0 bases from V and 8 bases from J, with 16 bases between. CDR3 sequence: CAISESAGAAVGYTF. DNA of the CDR3: TGTGCCATCAGTGAGTCCGCGGGGGCGGCCGTCGGCTACACCTTC.

The chain joins TRBV6-5 to TRBJ2-1, with 11 bases matching TRBD2. CDR3 length equals 15 residues. Unmatched junction bases numbered 3, after V lost 2 bases and J lost 6 bases. Germline V CDR1 and CDR2: MNHEY, SVGAGI. The chain's CDR3 is CASSYRGTSGNEQFF. The DNA of the CDR3 is TGTGCCAGCAGTTACCGTGGGACTAGCGGCAATGAGCAGTTCTTC.

The rearrangement joins TRBV6-2 or TRBV6-3 to TRBJ2-1; D is possibly TRBD2 (5 bases). The germline CDR1 and CDR2 sequences are MNHEY and SVGEGT. Trimming cost V 0 bases and J 10 bases, with 10 bases left between them. The CDR3 is 13 residues long. CDR3 sequence reads: CASSYSGALEQFF. The DNA for the CDR3 is TGTGCCAGCAGTTACTCGGGAGCATTAGAGCAGTTCTTC.

The chain carries TRBV6-5 and TRBJ2-1; no clear D gene. The CDR3 length is 11 residues. Per germline, CDR1 MNHEY and CDR2 SVGAGI. Trimming took 6 bases from V and 5 from J, leaving 5 bases between them. As DNA, the CDR3 is TGTGCCAGCAGAGGAGACAATGAGCAGTTCTTC. Translating gives CASRGDNEQFF.

This clone was counted a few times. DNA of the CDR3: TGTGCCTGGAGTGGACTAGCGGGAGCAGATACGCAGTATTTT. Amino acids: CAWSGLAGADTQYF. The chain carries TRBV30 and TRBJ2-3, with 12 bases aligning to TRBD2. CDR3 length: 14 residues. V lost 1 base to trimming and J lost 4 bases; unmatched junction nucleotides: 0. Germline V gene lookup returns CDR1 GTSNPN and CDR2 SVGIG (reference sequence).

The chain employs TRBV18 and TRBJ1-4; D gene uncertain. CDR3 length: 15 residues. V was clipped by 0 bases and J by 3 bases, with 8 bases between them. Per germline, CDR1 KGHSH and CDR2 LQKENI. This CDR3 reads CASSPPSGANEKLFF. The DNA for the CDR3 is TGTGCCAGCTCACCACCATCCGGGGCTAATGAAAAACTGTTTTTT.

The genes are TRBV19 and TRBJ2-3; 15 bases match TRBD2. With 4 bases clipped from V and 5 bases from J, the junction kept 1 base outside the gene matches. CDR3 length: 15 residues. Germline V gene data show CDR1 as LNHDA and CDR2 as SQIVND (reference sequence). DNA of the CDR3: TGTGCCAGTAGTAGGACTAGCGGGAGGGGAGATACGCAGTATTTT. It translates to CASSRTSGRGDTQYF.

This clone was counted a few times. V is TRBV27 and J is TRBJ2-2; TRBD1 matches at 8 bases. This CDR3 has 15 residues. Germline assignment: CDR1 MNHEY and CDR2 SMNVEV (reference sequence). V shed 5 bases, J shed 6 bases, and the junction held 8 bases outside the gene matches. CDR3 DNA: TGTGCCAGCAGTCGTCTCCTACAGGGGGCCGGGGAGCTGTTTTTT. It encodes CASSRLLQGAGELFF.

The CDR3 DNA reads TGTGCCAGCAGTTTTCACATGACAGGGAACACTGAAGCTTTCTTT. Its protein product is CASSFHMTGNTEAFF. The rearrangement links TRBV28 to TRBJ1-1, with D possibly being TRBD1 (6 bases). The CDR3 is made up of 15 amino acids. The V end was cut by 3 bases, the J end by 1 base, with 12 bases between. CDR1 is MDHEN, CDR2 SYDVKM, per germline.

The J gene is TRBJ2-5, the V gene TRBV28, with D possibly being TRBD2 (5 bases). Germline-derived CDR1 and CDR2 are MDHEN and SYDVKM. Trimming took 0 bases from V and 2 from J, leaving 7 bases between them. The CDR3 has 14 amino acids. The CDR3 sequence: CASSLWGRQETQYF. The CDR3 bases are TGTGCCAGCAGTTTATGGGGGAGACAAGAGACCCAGTACTTC.

The chain joins TRBV28 to TRBJ2-3; D unclear. The CDR3 has 14 amino acids. V dropped 1 base and J dropped 1 base, with 6 bases sitting between them. Germline-derived CDR1 and CDR2 are MDHEN and SYDVKM. The CDR3 DNA sequence: TGTGCCAGCAGTTTATACAGCCGCACAGATACGCAGTATTTT. This gives the protein CASSLYSRTDTQYF.

This rearrangement joins TRBV6-5 to TRBJ1-6, with a weak D call TRBD1 (6 bases). The CDR3 loop spans 14 amino acids. Germline CDR1 MNHEY, CDR2 SVGAGI. Deletions cut 2 bases from V and 9 bases from J, with 11 bases between. CDR3 amino acids: CASSYQDSGSPLHF. The CDR3 DNA reads TGTGCCAGCAGTTACCAGGACAGTGGTTCACCCCTCCACTTT.

The chain employs TRBV11-3 and TRBJ2-6; the D gene is possibly TRBD1 (6 bases). The CDR3 is 17 residues long. Per germline, CDR1 SGHNT and CDR2 YENEEA. Deletions cut 1 base from V and 3 bases from J, with 13 bases between. Here the CDR3 reads CASSLGRTAFGANVLTF. The CDR3 nucleotides are TGTGCCAGCAGCTTAGGGAGGACAGCTTTTGGGGCCAACGTCCTGACTTTC.

V and J are TRBV7-8 and TRBJ2-5; no clear D. Germline CDR1 and CDR2: SGHVS and FQNEAQ. The CDR3 has 14 amino acids. V dropped 5 bases and J dropped 5 bases, with 15 bases sitting between them. The CDR3 DNA is TGTGCCAGCAGCCTCCCCGGTCGATTGGAGACCCAGTACTTC. Translation: CASSLPGRLETQYF.

This chain uses TRBV19 with TRBJ2-3; 11 nucleotides agree with TRBD2. The CDR3 loop spans 16 amino acids. Germline assignment: CDR1 LNHDA and CDR2 SQIVND (reference sequence). The V and J ends lost 4 bases and 0 bases, in that order; junction bases with no gene match: 3. For the CDR3, the DNA is TGTGCCAGTAGTACCGTAGCGGGAGGGAGCACAGATACGCAGTATTTT. This encodes CASSTVAGGSTDTQYF.